This T cell receptor (beta chain) was recorded in a study of blood T cell repertoires in COVID-19. Study in general: In each case, the material was cDNA or gDNA derived from T cells, B-cell-depleted T cells, or PBMCs.

Per germline, CDR1 MDHEN and CDR2 SYDVKM. The V and J ends lost 4 bases and 9 bases respectively, with 10 bases between them. The CDR3 totals 12 residues. In the source study's methods: Amplified reference gene primers provided the basis for estimating nucleated cell counts. Clones were sequenced by immunoSEQ multiplex PCR, and TCRdb holds only the in-frame ones, with some missing. V and J calls and clone size are as listed in that table; D and trimming were resolved from the DNA. The sample records around 250,000 clones, 80% to 90% being singletons. Enrollees, roughly 18 to 90 years old, lived in approximately 24 US areas. Which cohort a participant joined came from the clinical history participants gave.

The receptor's source is a man aged 25 to 40 with acute COVID-19. Sequencing was carried out using PBMCs or T cells enriched from blood (not recorded which). The chain couples TRBV28 to TRBJ1-5, with D unresolved. The CDR3: CASSYPRGPQHF. The CDR3 nucleotides read TGTGCCAGCAGTTACCCCCGCGGGCCCCAGCATTTT.